Listed below are T cell receptor beta chains from one sample, sequenced in a study of control samples from healthy donors and cancer patients. Clones were read by immunoSEQ multiplex PCR, and TCRdb kept only the in-frame ones, dropping some. The sample includes roughly 30,000 clones, approximately 79% of them seen just once. The material sequenced was PBMCs. The receptors come from a man aged 60 to 75 with head and neck cancer. Both conserved end residues are part of each CDR3. The D gene is left open where the match is weak. Part of the rows lack a size; the others show once, few, many or a class for expanded clones.

clone_size j_call d_call v_call cdr3_aa cdr3_nt
NA TRBJ2-7 TRBD1 TRBV3-1/TRBV3-2 CASSPGTGTYEQYF TGTGCCAGCAGCCCCGGGACAGGGACCTACGAGCAGTACTTC
NA TRBJ2-3 TRBD2 TRBV7-9 CASSLRGASTDTQYF TGTGCCAGCAGCTTGCGGGGGGCAAGCACAGATACGCAGTATTTT
NA TRBJ2-1 NA TRBV5-1 CASSVYNEQFF TGCGCCAGCAGCGTGTACAATGAGCAGTTCTTC
NA TRBJ2-7 NA TRBV18 CASSPPTGPGSYEQYF TGTGCCAGCTCACCACCGACGGGGCCCGGCTCCTACGAGCAGTACTTC
NA TRBJ1-2 NA TRBV18 CASSLMTKDYGYTF TGTGCCAGCTCACTAATGACAAAGGACTATGGCTACACCTTC
NA TRBJ1-2 NA TRBV28 CATGGARYGYTF TGTGCCACCGGGGGGGCCCGCTATGGCTACACCTTC
NA TRBJ2-7 NA TRBV4-1 CASSQDSQSWQYF TGCGCCAGCAGCCAAGATAGCCAGTCATGGCAGTACTTC
few TRBJ2-6 TRBD2 TRBV14 CASSPRGGSTGANVLTF TGTGCCAGCAGCCCCCGGGGAGGGTCGACTGGGGCCAACGTCCTGACTTTC
NA TRBJ2-7 TRBD2 TRBV19 CASMSASGSYEQYF TGTGCCAGTATGTCAGCTAGCGGGAGTTACGAGCAGTACTTC
NA TRBJ2-7 NA TRBV20-1 CSATQGGEQYF TGCAGTGCTACCCAGGGTGGCGAGCAGTACTTC
NA TRBJ1-3 NA TRBV18 CASSPTFAFGTENTIYF TGTGCCAGCTCACCGACTTTTGCTTTCGGGACTGAAAACACCATATATTTT
NA TRBJ2-2 NA TRBV28 CASKEGSTGELFF TGTGCCAGCAAGGAAGGGTCGACCGGGGAGCTGTTTTTT
NA TRBJ2-7 TRBD2 TRBV7-9 CASRGLADLSYEQYF TGTGCCAGCCGGGGACTAGCGGACCTCTCCTACGAGCAGTACTTC
NA TRBJ1-2 NA TRBV28 CASSPHSDWGYTF TGTGCCAGCAGTCCCCATTCGGATTGGGGCTACACCTTC
NA TRBJ2-7 NA TRBV28 CASSWTERGQYF TGTGCCAGCAGTTGGACGGAGCGAGGACAGTACTTC
few TRBJ1-4 NA TRBV7-9 CASSFLQGSYGTNEKLFF TGTGCCAGCAGCTTTCTGCAGGGTAGCTATGGAACTAATGAAAAACTGTTTTTT
NA TRBJ2-1 NA TRBV6-5 CASWGQLYNEQFF TGTGCCAGCTGGGGTCAGTTATACAATGAGCAGTTCTTC
NA TRBJ2-7 NA TRBV5-1 CASRYTTGTGSGGSSYEQYF TGCGCCAGCAGATACACAACGGGGACAGGGAGCGGGGGGAGCTCCTACGAGCAGTACTTC
NA TRBJ1-2 NA TRBV18 CASSPIFTASYGYTF TGTGCCAGCTCACCGATTTTTACAGCGAGCTATGGCTACACCTTC
NA TRBJ2-1 NA TRBV4-1 CASSHPPYRRNEQFF TGCGCCAGCAGCCATCCCCCATACCGCCGGAATGAGCAGTTCTTC
NA TRBJ1-2 TRBD1 TRBV6-5 CASSTGDGHGYTF TGTGCCAGCAGTACAGGGGACGGCCATGGCTACACCTTC
medium-sized TRBJ2-1 TRBD1 TRBV7-9 CASRTGGHNEQFF TGTGCCAGCCGGACAGGGGGACACAATGAGCAGTTCTTC
NA TRBJ1-4 NA TRBV13 CASSLGQGQEKLFF TGTGCCAGCAGCTTAGGGCAGGGGCAAGAAAAACTGTTTTTT
few TRBJ2-4 TRBD2 TRBV28 CASSPPSGSWDIQYF TGTGCCAGCAGTCCGCCTAGCGGGAGTTGGGACATTCAGTACTTC
once TRBJ1-1 TRBD1 TRBV11-2 CASSFSLQGDWNTEAFF TGTGCCAGCAGCTTTAGTCTCCAGGGGGACTGGAACACTGAAGCTTTCTTT
NA TRBJ2-4 NA TRBV21-1 CASSKDLAGGPFFENIQYF TGTGCCAGCAGCAAAGATCTAGCGGGAGGGCCGTTTTTTGAAAACATTCAGTACTTC
NA TRBJ1-5 NA TRBV19 CASSISGQGLQPQHF TGTGCCAGTAGTATATCTGGCCAGGGCCTTCAGCCTCAGCATTTT
NA TRBJ1-1 TRBD1 TRBV7-9 CASSATTGITEAFF TGTGCCAGCAGCGCTACGACAGGGATCACTGAAGCTTTCTTT
NA TRBJ1-6 TRBD1 TRBV27 CASSYRQGRNSPLHF TGTGCCAGCAGTTACCGACAGGGGAGAAATTCACCCCTCCACTTT